This TCR beta chain was profiled in a study of shared clonotypes between healthy human individuals. This clone was recorded only once. Deep was the level used in running the assay. Sequencing used immunoSEQ multiplex PCR; TCRdb keeps in-frame clones, though not all of them. The sample carries roughly 2,000,000 clones, just under 95% recorded once. The CDR3 has 14 amino acids. The V gene's germline CDR1 is MNHEY and CDR2 SMNVEV (reference sequence). Trimming took 3 bases from V and 2 from J, leaving 8 bases between them. It was CD45RO-negative cells, positively selected for CCR7, that made up naive CD8 cells, with terminally differentiated effector memory CD45RA+ cells excluded. Healthy and HIV-negative, the adult donors had no recent acute infections or vaccinations.

The source of this sequence is a man in his late teens or twenties in good health. Some clones in this sample may be carry-over from other donors' samples. V is TRBV27 and J is TRBJ1-5, with no clear D. What was sequenced was naive CD8+ T cells from PBMCs. The CDR3 is CASSLFTGNQPQHF. CDR3 DNA: TGTGCCAGCAGTTTGTTCACAGGCAATCAGCCCCAGCATTTT.